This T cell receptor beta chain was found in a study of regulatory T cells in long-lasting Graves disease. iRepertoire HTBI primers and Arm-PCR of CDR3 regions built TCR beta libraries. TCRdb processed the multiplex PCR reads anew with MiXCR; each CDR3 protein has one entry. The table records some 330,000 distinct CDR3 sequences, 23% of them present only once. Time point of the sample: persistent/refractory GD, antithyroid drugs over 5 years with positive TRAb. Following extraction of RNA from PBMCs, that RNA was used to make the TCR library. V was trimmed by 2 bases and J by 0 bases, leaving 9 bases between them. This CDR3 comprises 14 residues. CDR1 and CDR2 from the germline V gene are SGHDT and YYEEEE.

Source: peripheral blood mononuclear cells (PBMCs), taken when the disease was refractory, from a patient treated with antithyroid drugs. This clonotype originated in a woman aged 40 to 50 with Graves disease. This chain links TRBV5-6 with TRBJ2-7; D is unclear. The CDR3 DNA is TGTGCCAGCAGCTTCTCCCCCGTCTCCTACGAGCAGTACTTC. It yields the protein CASSFSPVSYEQYF.